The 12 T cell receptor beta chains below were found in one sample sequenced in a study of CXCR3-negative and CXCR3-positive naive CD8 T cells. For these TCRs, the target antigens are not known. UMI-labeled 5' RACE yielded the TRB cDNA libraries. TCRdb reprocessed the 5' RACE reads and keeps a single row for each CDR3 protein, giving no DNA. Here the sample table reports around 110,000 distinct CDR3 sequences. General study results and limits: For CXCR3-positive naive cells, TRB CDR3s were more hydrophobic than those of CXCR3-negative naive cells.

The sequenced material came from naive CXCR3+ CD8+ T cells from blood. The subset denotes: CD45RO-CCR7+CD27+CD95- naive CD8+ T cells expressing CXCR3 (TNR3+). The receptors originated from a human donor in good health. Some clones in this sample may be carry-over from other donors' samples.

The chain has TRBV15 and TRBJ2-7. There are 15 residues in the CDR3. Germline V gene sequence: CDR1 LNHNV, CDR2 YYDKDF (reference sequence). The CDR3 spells CATSSKTTNSYEQYF.

CDR3 loop: CASSREEERDTQYF. This rearrangement joins TRBV7-9 to TRBJ2-3; the TCRdb call, TRBD2, lacks DNA for checking. CDR3 size: 14 residues. Looked up from germline, CDR1 is SEHNR and CDR2 is FQNEAQ (reference sequence).

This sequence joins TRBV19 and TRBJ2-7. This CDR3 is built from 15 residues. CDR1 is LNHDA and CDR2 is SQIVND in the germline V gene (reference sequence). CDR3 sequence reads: CASSIPSDGTYEQYF.

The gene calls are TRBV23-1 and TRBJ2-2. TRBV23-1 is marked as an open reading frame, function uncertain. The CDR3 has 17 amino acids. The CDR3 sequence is CASSQSMDRVNTGELFF.

The CDR3 sequence is CASSFVGNYNEQFF. V usage is TRBV27 and J usage is TRBJ2-1. From germline, CDR1 is MNHEY and CDR2 SMNVEV (reference sequence). The CDR3 loop spans 14 amino acids.

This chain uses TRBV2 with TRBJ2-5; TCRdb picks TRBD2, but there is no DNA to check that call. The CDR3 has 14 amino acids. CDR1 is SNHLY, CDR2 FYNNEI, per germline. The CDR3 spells CASSDLAGPETQYF.

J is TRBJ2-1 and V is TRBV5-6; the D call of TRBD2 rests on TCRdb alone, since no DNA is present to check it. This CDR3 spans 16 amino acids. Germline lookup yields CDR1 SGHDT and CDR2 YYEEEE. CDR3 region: CASSLDLAGSYNEQFF.

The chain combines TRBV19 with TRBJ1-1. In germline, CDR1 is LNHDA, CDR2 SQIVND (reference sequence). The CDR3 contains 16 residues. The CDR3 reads CASSPASGVLNTEAFF.

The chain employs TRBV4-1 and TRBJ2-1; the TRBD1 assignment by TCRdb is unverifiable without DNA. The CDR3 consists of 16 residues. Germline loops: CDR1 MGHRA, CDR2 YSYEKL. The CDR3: CASSQGGTGIGNEQFF.

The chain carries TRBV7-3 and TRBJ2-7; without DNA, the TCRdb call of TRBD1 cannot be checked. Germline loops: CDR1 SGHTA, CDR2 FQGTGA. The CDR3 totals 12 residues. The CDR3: CASRHRGHEQYF. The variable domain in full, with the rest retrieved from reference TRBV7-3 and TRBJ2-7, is GAGVSQTPSNKVTEKGKYVELRCDPISGHTALYWYRQSLGQGPEFLIYFQGTGAADDSGLPNDRFFAVRPEGSVSTLKIQRTERGDSAVYLCASRHRGHEQYFGPGTRLTVT.

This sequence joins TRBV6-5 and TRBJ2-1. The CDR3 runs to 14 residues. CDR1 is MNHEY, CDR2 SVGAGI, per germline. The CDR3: CASSPRELHGEQFF.

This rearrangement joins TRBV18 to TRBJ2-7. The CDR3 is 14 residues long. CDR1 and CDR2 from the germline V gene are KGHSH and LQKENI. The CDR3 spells CASSPRDSYYEQYF. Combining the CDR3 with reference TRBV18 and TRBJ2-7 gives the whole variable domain NAGVMQNPRHLVRRRGQEARLRCSPMKGHSHVYWYRQLPEEGLKFMVYLQKENIIDESGMPKERFSAEFPKEGPSILRIQQVVRGDSAAYFCASSPRDSYYEQYFGPGTRLTVT.